This T cell receptor (beta chain) came from a study of control samples from healthy donors and cancer patients (dated by TCRdb to about 2020). Receptor amplification or capture employed the immunoSEQ multiplex PCR assay. The clones in this table, taken by TCRdb from immuneACCESS, are in-frame only. Not every clone is retained; where verified, under half of the shortfall comes from an unresolved V gene, and the cause of the rest is unknown. In this sample the table shows about 120,000 clones, roughly 90% of which occur a single time. The ten biggest clones cover approximately 39% of the sample. Details on this clone: No antigen is known for it. Within one base of it there is no much larger clone, and no base qualities were kept.

CDR1 and CDR2 are read off the germline V gene as SGHTA and FQGNSA. Including cysteine and phenylalanine, the CDR3 has 15 amino acids. Just the 45-base CDR3 DNA is kept, in frame starting at base 1. V trim: 0 bases; J trim: 10 bases; unmatched bases: 3. The receptor was isolated from a man aged 50 or older in good health. Sequencing was carried out using blood. The rearrangement combines TRBV7-2 with TRBJ1-6, with 10 central nucleotides matching TRBD1. The sequenced DNA is TGTGCCAGCAGCTTAGCGGGGGACAGGGGATCACCCCTCCACTTT. It is translated as CASSLAGDRGSPLHF.